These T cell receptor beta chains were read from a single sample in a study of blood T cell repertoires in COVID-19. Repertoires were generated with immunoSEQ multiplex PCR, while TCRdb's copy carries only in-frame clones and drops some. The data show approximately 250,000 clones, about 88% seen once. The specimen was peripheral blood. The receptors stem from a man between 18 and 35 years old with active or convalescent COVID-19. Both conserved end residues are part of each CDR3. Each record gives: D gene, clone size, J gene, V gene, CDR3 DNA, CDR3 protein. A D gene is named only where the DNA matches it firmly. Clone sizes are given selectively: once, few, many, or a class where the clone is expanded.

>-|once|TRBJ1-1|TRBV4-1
TGCGCCAGCAGCCTCCAGCGCATGAACACTGAAGCTTTCTTT
CASSLQRMNTEAFF
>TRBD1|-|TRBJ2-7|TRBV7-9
TGTGCCAGCAGCCAGGGGAGGAGGGGACAGGGAGACGAGCAGTACTTC
CASSQGRRGQGDEQYF
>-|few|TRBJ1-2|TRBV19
TGTGCCAGTAGTATTGCCGGGTTGGACTATGGCTACACCTTC
CASSIAGLDYGYTF
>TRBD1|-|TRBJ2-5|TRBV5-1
TGCGCCAGCAGCGGAGGGACAGGCCATGGGGAGACCCAGTACTTC
CASSGGTGHGETQYF
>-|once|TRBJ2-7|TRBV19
TGTGCCAGTAGTCCTCTAGCTAGCTCCTACGAGCAGTACTTC
CASSPLASSYEQYF
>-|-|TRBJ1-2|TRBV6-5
TGTGCCAGCAGTTACGCAGGGCCGGGCTATGGCTACACCTTC
CASSYAGPGYGYTF
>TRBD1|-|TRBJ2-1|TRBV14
TGTGCCAGCAGGCGGACAGGGAACGAGCAGTTCTTC
CASRRTGNEQFF
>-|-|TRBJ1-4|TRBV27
TGTGCCAGCAGTTTCAATGGGCAGGATCGCAGAAAACTGTTTTTT
CASSFNGQDRRKLFF
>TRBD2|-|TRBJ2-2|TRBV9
TGTGCCAGCAGCGTAGGGGTAGCGGGGGCACCGAACACCGGGGAGCTGTTTTTT
CASSVGVAGAPNTGELFF
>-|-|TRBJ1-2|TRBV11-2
TGTGCCAGCAGCTTAGTACCAGGGCGACTCTATGGCTACACCTTC
CASSLVPGRLYGYTF
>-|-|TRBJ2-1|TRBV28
TGTGCCAGCAGTTTAGGGCGGGCCTGGACGGGCTCCTACAATGAGCAGTTCTTC
CASSLGRAWTGSYNEQFF
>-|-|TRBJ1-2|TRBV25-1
TGTGCAACTCTGGGGGGGTACTATGGCTACACCTTC
CATLGGYYGYTF
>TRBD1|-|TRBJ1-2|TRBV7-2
TGTGCCAGCAGCTTAGAGTGGAGGGGGCGCAGCAGTGGCTACACCTTC
CASSLEWRGRSSGYTF
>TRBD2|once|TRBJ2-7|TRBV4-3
TGCGCCAGCAGCCAAGCTAGCGGGAAAGACGAGCAGTACTTC
CASSQASGKDEQYF
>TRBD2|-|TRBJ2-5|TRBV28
TGTGCCAGCAGTTCCACGGGGGGGACTGGGGAGACCCAGTACTTC
CASSSTGGTGETQYF
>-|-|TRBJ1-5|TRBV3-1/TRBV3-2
TGTGCCAGCAGCCAAGACAGGGTTGACCAGCCCCAGCATTTT
CASSQDRVDQPQHF
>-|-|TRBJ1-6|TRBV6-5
TGTGCCAGCAGACCCGACTTCGCTTCACCCCTCCACTTT
CASRPDFASPLHF
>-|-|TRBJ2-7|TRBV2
TGTGCCGTTCAGAAACAGGAGATAGACGAGCAGTACTTC
CAVQKQEIDEQYF
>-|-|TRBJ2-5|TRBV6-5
TGTGCCAGCAGTTACTCGCGGAACCAAGAGACCCAGTACTTC
CASSYSRNQETQYF
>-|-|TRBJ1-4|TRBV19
TGTGCCAGTAGTATAGGGCGGAGAGGGAATGAAAAACTGTTTTTT
CASSIGRRGNEKLFF
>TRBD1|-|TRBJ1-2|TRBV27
TGTGCCAGCAGTTCGTTTGGGACAGACTATGGCTACACCTTC
CASSSFGTDYGYTF
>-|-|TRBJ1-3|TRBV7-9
TGTGCCAGCAGCTTCTGGGCCCTGGATGGAAACACCATATATTTT
CASSFWALDGNTIYF
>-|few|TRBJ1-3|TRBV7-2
TGTGCCAGCAGCTTCGGGCAAGGGGAAGGAAACACCATATATTTT
CASSFGQGEGNTIYF
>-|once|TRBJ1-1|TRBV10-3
TGTGCCATCAGTGACCCAGGGGTGAAGAACACTGAAGCTTTCTTT
CAISDPGVKNTEAFF
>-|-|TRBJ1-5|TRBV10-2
TGCGCCAGCAGTGAGTCGCGGGGGGCCGGTCAGCCCCAGCATTTT
CASSESRGAGQPQHF
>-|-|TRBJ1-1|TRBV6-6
TGTGCCACCCTACGAGGGACTGAAGCTTTCTTT
CATLRGTEAFF
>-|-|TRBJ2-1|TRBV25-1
TGTGCCTCCGAGGACAGTGTTCATGAGCAGTTCTTC
CASEDSVHEQFF
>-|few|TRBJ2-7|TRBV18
TGTGCCAGCTCACGGGACAACTACGAGCAGTACTTC
CASSRDNYEQYF
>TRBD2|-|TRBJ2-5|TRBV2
TGTGCCAGCAATGACCTTAGCGGGGGAGGAGAGACCCAGTACTTC
CASNDLSGGGETQYF
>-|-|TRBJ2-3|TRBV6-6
TGTGCCAGCAGTCGCCGGGACATCCGGACAGATACGCAGTATTTT
CASSRRDIRTDTQYF
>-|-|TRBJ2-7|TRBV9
TGTGCCAGCAGCCCCAGTGGAGGGGCCTACGAGCAGTACTTC
CASSPSGGAYEQYF
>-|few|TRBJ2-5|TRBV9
TGTGCCAGCAGCGGGATAACAGGGTCGGGGACCCAGTACTTC
CASSGITGSGTQYF